This T cell receptor (beta chain) was identified during a study of vaccination effects on CD4 cells after COVID-19. A note on this clone: Its antigen is still unknown.

Produced via immunoSEQ multiplex PCR; TCRdb's table is partial and in-frame only. Here the sample spans tens of thousands of clones, roughly two thirds being singletons. CDR3 length: 13 amino acids. V dropped 7 bases and J dropped 1 base, with 10 bases sitting between them. The germline gives CDR1 MNHEY, CDR2 SVGEGT. Whole-study results and caveats: Common cold coronavirus cross-reactivity was shown by only 1 of 255 vaccine-induced clones in healthy vaccinees.

Using viral peptide pools, the ViraFEST assay grew out antigen-specific CD4+ T cells prior to sequencing. Once cultured for 10 days, the cells underwent separation to obtain CD4+ T cells. People in the vaccine group had not been infected with SARS-CoV-2 before, and their nucleocapsid antibodies were negative. The origin of this receptor is a human donor who received a COVID-19 vaccine. Specimen: CD4+ T cells from PBMCs cultured with SARS-CoV-2 spike peptides, collected before COVID-19 vaccination. The gene calls are TRBV6-2 or TRBV6-3 and TRBJ1-2; D uncertain. CDR3 sequence (DNA): TGTGCCAGCAACCCCGAATTTAACTATGGCTACACCTTC. Its translation: CASNPEFNYGYTF.